These T cell receptor beta chains were read from a single sample in a study of cytomegalovirus exposure and HLA in healthy donors. Assay: immunoSEQ multiplex PCR; the TCRdb copy retains only in-frame clones and omits some. The repertoire consists of 100,000 or so clones, with around 80% occurring once and the leading ten covering about 5.3%. Sequenced: PBMCs. The source of these receptors is a male donor in good health and CMV-seronegative. CDR3s include the opening cysteine and the closing phenylalanine or tryptophan. The order of the fields is V gene, J gene, D gene, clone size, CDR3 DNA, CDR3 protein. The D gene is left open where the match is weak. Expanded clones get a size class; other rows say once, few or many, or leave the size out.

TRBV28	TRBJ2-2	TRBD1	NA	TGTGCCAGCAGTCGACCTGGACAGGGGTTGAACACCGGGGAGCTGTTTTTT	CASSRPGQGLNTGELFF
TRBV5-4	TRBJ2-2	TRBD2	NA	TGTGCCAGCAGCTTGGGAGCGGGAATGGATGGGGAGCTGTTTTTT	CASSLGAGMDGELFF
TRBV5-4	TRBJ2-1	TRBD2	NA	TGTGCCAGCAGCTTAAGAGCGGGAAACAATGAGCAGTTCTTC	CASSLRAGNNEQFF
TRBV10-3	TRBJ2-7	TRBD2	NA	TGTGCCATCAGTGAAGGCAGCGGGACTTACGAGCAGTACTTC	CAISEGSGTYEQYF
TRBV2	TRBJ2-7	NA	NA	TGTGCCAGCAAGTTGACAGTAGCCTACGAGCAGTACTTC	CASKLTVAYEQYF
TRBV10-3	TRBJ2-1	NA	few	TGTGCCATCAGCCCAACGCTAGGGAGTGAGCAGTTCTTC	CAISPTLGSEQFF
TRBV6-1	TRBJ2-6	NA	few	TGTGCCAGCAGTGATCCTGGAACAGGGAAAGCCATAGTCCTGACTTTC	CASSDPGTGKAIVLTF
TRBV27	TRBJ1-5	NA	NA	TGTGCCAGCAGCCCGTTTGGGGCTGGTGATCAGCCCCAGCATTTT	CASSPFGAGDQPQHF
TRBV18	TRBJ2-3	TRBD1	NA	TGTGCCAGCTCACCCCCGACAGGGGGTTGGGCAGATACGCAGTATTTT	CASSPPTGGWADTQYF
TRBV5-1	TRBJ2-7	TRBD1	NA	TGCGCCAGCAGGGAGGCAGGGGGCTGGTACGAGCAGTACTTC	CASREAGGWYEQYF
TRBV7-3	TRBJ2-3	NA	NA	TGTGCCAGCAGTATGGCAGGGGATACGCAGTATTTT	CASSMAGDTQYF
TRBV2	TRBJ2-7	NA	NA	TGTGCCGTCCTAAATCAGGGGCAGGCCTCCTACGAGCAGTACTTC	CAVLNQGQASYEQYF
TRBV18	TRBJ2-4	NA	once	TGTGCCAGCTCCAAAGGGGTACCTCTCCCCAAAAACATTCAGTACTTC	CASSKGVPLPKNIQYF
TRBV27	TRBJ2-5	NA	NA	TGTGCCAGCAAATGGGGGGAAGAGCAGTACTTC	CASKWGEEQYF
TRBV19	TRBJ2-7	NA	NA	TGTGCCAGTAGCCTCGGAAGGGACACCTCCTACGAGCAGTACTTC	CASSLGRDTSYEQYF
TRBV5-4	TRBJ2-1	NA	NA	TGTGCCAGCAGATCCACCAGGGGCTCCTACAATGAGCAGTTCTTC	CASRSTRGSYNEQFF
TRBV16	TRBJ1-1	NA	NA	TGTGCCAGCAGCCAAAACGTGAGGCTTGATGGGAGGAACACTGAAGCTTTCTTT	CASSQNVRLDGRNTEAFF
TRBV5-1	TRBJ2-5	NA	NA	TGCGCCAGCAGCTTGACAGGAGCCGAGACCCAGTACTTC	CASSLTGAETQYF
TRBV11-3	TRBJ2-7	TRBD2	NA	TGTGCCAGCAGCTTATACGGACTAGCGGCTAGCTCCTACGAGCAGTACTTC	CASSLYGLAASSYEQYF
TRBV4-3	TRBJ2-2	TRBD2	NA	TGCGCCAGCAGCCAAGAGCGTGTGGGACTAGCGGCTCAATACGGCGGGGAGCTGTTTTTT	CASSQERVGLAAQYGGELFF
TRBV7-2	TRBJ1-1	NA	NA	TGTGCCAGCAGCTTAGAGCGGGGAACTGAAGCTTTCTTT	CASSLERGTEAFF
TRBV15	TRBJ1-2	NA	NA	TGTGCCACCAGCAGGGCGACGGGTGGCTACACCTTC	CATSRATGGYTF
TRBV11-2	TRBJ2-7	NA	once	TGTGCCAGCAGCTTAGTAAGCCGCAGAGGCTACGAGCAGTACTTC	CASSLVSRRGYEQYF
TRBV5-1	TRBJ2-3	TRBD2	once	TGCGCCAGCAGCTCGCTGACTAGCGGGGAAGATACGCAGTATTTT	CASSSLTSGEDTQYF
TRBV6-6	TRBJ2-7	NA	NA	TGTGCCAGCAGTAAGACTATATACGAGCAGTACTTC	CASSKTIYEQYF